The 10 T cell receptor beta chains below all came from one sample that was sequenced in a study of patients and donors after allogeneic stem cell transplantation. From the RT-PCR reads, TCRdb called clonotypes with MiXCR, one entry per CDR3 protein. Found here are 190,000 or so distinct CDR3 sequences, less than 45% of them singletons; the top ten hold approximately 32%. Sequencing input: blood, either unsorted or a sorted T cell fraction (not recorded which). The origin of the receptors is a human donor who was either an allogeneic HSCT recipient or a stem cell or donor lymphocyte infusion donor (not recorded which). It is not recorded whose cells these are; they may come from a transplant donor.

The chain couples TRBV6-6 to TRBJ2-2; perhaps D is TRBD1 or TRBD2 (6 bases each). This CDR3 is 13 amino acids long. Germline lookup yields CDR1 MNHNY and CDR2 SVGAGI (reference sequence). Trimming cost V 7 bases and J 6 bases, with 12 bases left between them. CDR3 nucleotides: TGTGCCAGCAAAAGAGGGGGGTCCGGGGAGCTGTTTTTT. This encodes CASKRGGSGELFF.

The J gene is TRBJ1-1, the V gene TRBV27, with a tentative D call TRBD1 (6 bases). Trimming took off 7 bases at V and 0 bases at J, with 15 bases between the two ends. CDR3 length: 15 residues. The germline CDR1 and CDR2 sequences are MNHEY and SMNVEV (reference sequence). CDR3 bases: TGTGCCAGCATGTCAGGGGCTAACATGAACACTGAAGCTTTCTTT. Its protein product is CASMSGANMNTEAFF.

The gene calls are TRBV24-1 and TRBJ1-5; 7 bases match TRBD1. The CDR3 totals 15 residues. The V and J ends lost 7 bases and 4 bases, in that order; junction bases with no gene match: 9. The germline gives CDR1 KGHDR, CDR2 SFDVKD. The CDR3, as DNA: TGTGCCACCAGCGGGACAGCGTCCTCAAATCAGCCCCAGCATTTT. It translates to CATSGTASSNQPQHF.

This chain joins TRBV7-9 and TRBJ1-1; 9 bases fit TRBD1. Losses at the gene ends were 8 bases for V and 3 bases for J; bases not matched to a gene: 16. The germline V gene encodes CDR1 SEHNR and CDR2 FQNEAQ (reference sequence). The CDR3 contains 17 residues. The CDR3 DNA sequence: TGTGCCAGCGAGGACAGGGGTGTAGGGTTGGGGGACACTGAAGCTTTCTTT. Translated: CASEDRGVGLGDTEAFF.

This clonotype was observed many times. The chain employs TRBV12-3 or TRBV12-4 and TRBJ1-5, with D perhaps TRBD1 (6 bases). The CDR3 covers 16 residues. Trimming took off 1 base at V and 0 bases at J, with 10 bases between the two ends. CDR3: CASSLGTAYSNQPQHF. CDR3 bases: TGTGCCAGCAGTTTAGGGACAGCCTATAGCAATCAGCCCCAGCATTTT.

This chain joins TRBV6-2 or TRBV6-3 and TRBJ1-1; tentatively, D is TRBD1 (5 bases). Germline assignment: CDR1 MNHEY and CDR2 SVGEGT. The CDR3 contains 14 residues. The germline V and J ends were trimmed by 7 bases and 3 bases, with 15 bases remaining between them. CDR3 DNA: TGTGCCAGCACTCATCCCAGGGATTACACTGAAGCTTTCTTT. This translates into CASTHPRDYTEAFF.

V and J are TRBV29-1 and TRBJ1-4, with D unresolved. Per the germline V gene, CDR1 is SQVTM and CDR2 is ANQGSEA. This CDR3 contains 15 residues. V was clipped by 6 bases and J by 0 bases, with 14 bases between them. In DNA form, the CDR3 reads TGCAGCGTCGCCGGCCAGCCCGCAACTAATGAAAAACTGTTTTTT. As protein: CSVAGQPATNEKLFF.

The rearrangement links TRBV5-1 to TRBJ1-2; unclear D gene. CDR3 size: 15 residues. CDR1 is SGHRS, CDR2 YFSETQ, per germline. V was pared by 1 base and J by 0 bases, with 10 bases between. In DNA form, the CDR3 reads TGCGCCAGCAGCTTGTACGAGGCCCCTAACTATGGCTACACCTTC. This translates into CASSLYEAPNYGYTF.

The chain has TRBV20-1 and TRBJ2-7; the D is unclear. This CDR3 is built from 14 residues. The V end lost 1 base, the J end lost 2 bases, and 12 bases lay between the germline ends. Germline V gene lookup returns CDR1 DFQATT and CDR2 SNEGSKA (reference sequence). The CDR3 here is CSARGHPLPYEQYF. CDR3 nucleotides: TGCAGTGCTAGAGGACATCCCCTACCCTACGAGCAGTACTTC.

The CDR3 region has the DNA TGCAGCGTTGTAGTACCCCGGGACAGGGGAGCAACTAATGAAAAACTGTTTTTT. This gives the protein CSVVVPRDRGATNEKLFF. This chain uses TRBV29-1 with TRBJ1-4, with 10 nucleotides matching TRBD1. The CDR3 extends over 18 amino acids. CDR1 is SQVTM, CDR2 ANQGSEA, per germline. V shed 4 bases, J shed 0 bases, and the junction held 11 bases outside the gene matches.